Listed here are 27 T cell receptor beta chains from one sample, sequenced in a study of blood T cells in healthy people across ages. Primed by a sample-barcoded 5' primer and a J-beta primer mix, a second PCR proceeded for about 7 to 11 cycles. Each CDR3 protein is one row after TCRdb ran MiXCR on the 5' RACE reads. In the table there are about 970,000 distinct CDR3 sequences, roughly 51% of which are singletons. Sequenced input: blood. Receptors originate from a woman aged 55-70 years in good health.

This clonotype came up once. The chain employs TRBV28 and TRBJ1-6; 7 nucleotides match TRBD1. The CDR3 is made up of 16 amino acids. The V gene end was trimmed by 6 bases and the J gene end by 0 bases; junction bases not matched to a gene: 5. Germline CDR1 is MDHEN and CDR2 is SYDVKM. The CDR3 bases are TGTGCCAGCAGCCGGAACAGGGGCTCCTATAATTCACCCCTCCACTTT. This translates into CASSRNRGSYNSPLHF.

This clonotype was seen only a few times. V usage is TRBV29-1 and J usage is TRBJ2-1; 7 bases match TRBD2. Unmatched junction bases numbered 7, after V lost 5 bases and J lost 3 bases. The CDR3 sequence is 14 residues long. CDR1 and CDR2 from the germline V gene are SQVTM and ANQGSEA. This chain's CDR3 is CSVFGSGGYNEQFF. DNA for the CDR3: TGCAGCGTTTTCGGTTCGGGAGGCTACAATGAGCAGTTCTTC.

This clonotype was seen a handful of times. The chain recombines TRBV20-1 with TRBJ2-1; 7 bases agree with TRBD1. J lost 6 bases, V lost 4 bases, and 3 bases had no gene match. There are 12 residues in the CDR3. Germline CDR1 and CDR2: DFQATT and SNEGSKA (reference sequence). CDR3 nucleotide sequence: TGCAGTGCTACCTGGACAGGCAATGAGCAGTTCTTC. Amino acid sequence: CSATWTGNEQFF.

The chain uses TRBV10-3 and TRBJ2-5; 13 positions match TRBD2. With V trimmed by 6 bases and J by 2 bases, 3 bases remained unmatched. Germline-derived CDR1 and CDR2 are ENHRY and SYGVKD. There are 15 residues in the CDR3. CDR3: CAIRSGLAGQETQYF. The CDR3 DNA reads TGTGCCATCAGATCGGGACTAGCGGGGCAAGAGACCCAGTACTTC.

The chain is built from TRBV4-2 and TRBJ2-3, with 8 bases matching TRBD2. After removal of 6 bases from V and 2 bases from J, the junction contained 10 bases not matched to a gene. CDR1 LGHNA and CDR2 YNFKEQ come from the germline V gene. The CDR3 has 16 amino acids. CDR3 bases: TGTGCCAGCAGTCTCCTTAGCGGGAAGAACACAGATACGCAGTATTTT. It specifies CASSLLSGKNTDTQYF.

Comments on this clonotype: The junction departs from the called germline gene at one end, perhaps through a read error. The V call is TRBV29-1, the J call TRBJ2-4; no clear D. The CDR3 is made up of 13 amino acids. Germline V gene sequence: CDR1 SQVTM, CDR2 ANQGSEA. CDR3 bases: TGCAGCGTTGGGCAGGAAAGGAAAAACACTCAGTACTTC. Amino acids: CSVGQERKNTQYF.

This clonotype showed up just once. This chain joins TRBV7-6 and TRBJ2-7; D gene uncertain. The CDR3 spans 12 residues. V dropped 8 bases and J dropped 0 bases, with 8 bases sitting between them. Germline CDR1 and CDR2: SGHVS and FNYEAQ. Here the CDR3 DNA reads TGTGCCAGCGGCGCCAGCTCCTACGAGCAGTACTTC. Protein: CASGASSYEQYF.

The chain carries TRBV7-2 and TRBJ2-1; the match to TRBD2 covers 10 bases. In germline, CDR1 is SGHTA, CDR2 FQGNSA. V was pared by 5 bases and J by 0 bases, with 13 bases of the junction left unmatched. This CDR3 spans 19 amino acids. The CDR3 nucleotides are TGTGCCAGCAGCCGTCGAACTAGCGGGATTGGGAGCTCCTACAATGAGCAGTTCTTC. Residues: CASSRRTSGIGSSYNEQFF.

The V call is TRBV10-3, the J call TRBJ2-1, with D perhaps TRBD2 (6 bases). The J call is uncertain, as TRBJ2-7 better fits the DNA end. From germline, CDR1 is ENHRY and CDR2 SYGVKD. The CDR3 totals 16 residues. CDR3 residues: CAISEWRERVYNEQYF. For the CDR3, the DNA is TGTGCCATCAGTGAGTGGAGGGAGCGGGTGTACAATGAGCAGTACTTC.

The chain employs TRBV16 and TRBJ2-7; D remains ambiguous. Per the germline V gene, CDR1 is KGHSY and CDR2 is FQNENV. This CDR3 is built from 13 residues. Trimming left V 3 bases short and J 3 bases short, with 9 bases between. CDR3 sequence reads: CASSHLNHYEQYF. In DNA, the CDR3 is TGTGCCAGCAGCCACCTCAACCACTACGAGCAGTACTTC.

Ten or more counts support this clonotype. CDR3 DNA: TGTGCCAGCGGAAGAGTACAGGGTACTGGGGCCAACGTCCTGACTTTC. This gives the protein CASGRVQGTGANVLTF. This chain links TRBV6-5 with TRBJ2-6; tentatively, D is TRBD1 (6 bases). V lost 8 bases to trimming and J lost 2 bases, with 16 bases between them. CDR1 MNHEY and CDR2 SVGAGI come from the germline V gene. The CDR3 totals 16 residues.

The chain links TRBV5-1 to TRBJ2-5; 11 nucleotides agree with TRBD2. This CDR3 spans 16 amino acids. Trimming at V came to 3 bases and at J to 2 bases, leaving 6 bases not matched to a gene. Germline V gene data show CDR1 as SGHRS and CDR2 as YFSETQ. Written as DNA, the CDR3 is TGCGCCAGCAGCTCATCACTAGCGGGGGTACAAGAGACCCAGTACTTC. Translating it yields CASSSSLAGVQETQYF.

The V call is TRBV30, the J call TRBJ2-1; TRBD1 matches 8 bases. The assigned J gene may be wrong: the sequence end matches TRBJ2-7 better. The CDR3 has 15 residues. Germline values: CDR1 GTSNPN, CDR2 SVGIG (reference sequence). The CDR3 sequence: CAWSRRQGPYNEQYF. The CDR3 DNA reads as TGTGCCTGGAGTCGCCGACAGGGGCCCTACAATGAGCAGTACTTC.

J is TRBJ2-7 and V is TRBV27; 13 nucleotides line up with TRBD2. J was trimmed by 5 bases and V by 2 bases; bases with no gene match: 15. CDR1 MNHEY and CDR2 SMNVEV come from the germline V gene (reference sequence). The CDR3 consists of 19 residues. The CDR3 DNA sequence: TGTGCCAGCAGTTTACCACTAGCGGGAGGGGACCGGGGGATAAACGAGCAGTACTTC. As protein: CASSLPLAGGDRGINEQYF.

With regard to this clonotype: A read error may produce the germline difference seen at one junction end. J is TRBJ1-6 and V is TRBV28, with unresolved D. Germline CDR1 reads MDHEN; CDR2 reads SYDVKM. The CDR3 contains 15 residues. CDR3 protein: CACSLEHSYGSPLHF. CDR3 sequence (DNA): TGTGCCTGCAGTTTAGAACACTCTTATGGTTCACCCCTCCACTTT.

The V gene is TRBV6-5, the J gene TRBJ1-4, with 8 bases fitting TRBD1. CDR3 length: 16 amino acids. J gave up 8 bases and V 2 bases, and 10 bases lay outside the gene matches. From germline, CDR1 is MNHEY and CDR2 SVGAGI. Here the CDR3 DNA reads TGTGCCAGCAGTTACGCCTGGACAGGGCTGGGGGAAAAACTGTTTTTT. Amino acids: CASSYAWTGLGEKLFF.

The chain couples TRBV12-3 or TRBV12-4 to TRBJ2-3; D possibly matches TRBD1 or TRBD2 (5 bases each). The V and J ends lost 6 bases and 3 bases respectively, with 19 bases between them. The CDR3 runs to 16 residues. The DNA for the CDR3 is TGTGCCAGCAGCCAAGGGACCTCATTTGGGACAGATACGCAGTATTTT. This sequence encodes CASSQGTSFGTDTQYF.

The DNA for the CDR3 is TGTGCCAGCAGTGAACAGGGTGGGTGGGGCACTGAAGCTTTCTTT. It specifies CASSEQGGWGTEAFF. The rearrangement links TRBV6-5 to TRBJ1-1, with D maybe TRBD1 (6 bases). CDR1 and CDR2 (germline): MNHEY, SVGAGI. V was trimmed by 5 bases and J by 4 bases, leaving 17 bases between them. CDR3 size: 15 residues.

The DNA of the CDR3 is TGTGCCGCCGGGACAGGGGGTTCCCCCTACGAGCAGTACTTC. As protein: CAAGTGGSPYEQYF. This chain joins TRBV10-3 and TRBJ2-7; 11 nucleotides align to TRBD1. Germline V CDR1 and CDR2: ENHRY, SYGVKD. Germline trimming cut 11 bases from V and 2 bases from J; bases unmatched to any gene: 8. The CDR3 loop spans 14 amino acids.

The V gene is TRBV7-2, the J gene TRBJ1-3; a possible D gene is TRBD1 (5 bases). With 3 bases removed from V and 2 bases from J, the gap between germline ends came to 11 bases. This CDR3 spans 15 amino acids. Germline V CDR1 and CDR2: SGHTA, FQGNSA. In DNA form, the CDR3 reads TGTGCCAGCAGCTTGGATCGGGGCACTGGAAACACCATATATTTT. It codes for CASSLDRGTGNTIYF.

This clonotype showed up just a few times. The chain has TRBV12-3 or TRBV12-4 and TRBJ2-5; the D is unclear. Trimming stripped 2 bases from V and 5 bases from J, with 12 bases between. The CDR3 consists of 14 residues. The CDR3 nucleotides are TGTGCCAGCAGTTTAATTATCCAAACCGAGACCCAGTACTTC. This codes for CASSLIIQTETQYF.

The chain links TRBV29-1 to TRBJ1-2; D is ambiguous. Germline loops: CDR1 SQVTM, CDR2 ANQGSEA. The CDR3 consists of 13 residues. The V and J ends lost 6 bases and 6 bases respectively, with 17 bases between them. This CDR3 is CSVQTLGRNGYTF. The CDR3 DNA follows: TGCAGCGTCCAAACCCTCGGGCGGAATGGCTACACCTTC.

This clonotype was detected only once. The rearrangement links TRBV20-1 to TRBJ2-7; perhaps TRBD2 as D (5 bases). Germline assignment: CDR1 DFQATT and CDR2 SNEGSKA (reference sequence). Trimming stripped 5 bases from V and 3 bases from J, with 23 bases between. The CDR3 loop spans 16 amino acids. The CDR3 nucleotides read TGCAGTGCTCGTTTGTCGAAGGTAGCGACCTACTACGAGCAGTACTTC. Its protein product is CSARLSKVATYYEQYF.

The CDR3 DNA follows: TGTGCCACCGCCCGTGACAGGGTAGGGGGCTACACCTTC. This translates into CATARDRVGGYTF. The chain uses TRBV12-3 or TRBV12-4 and TRBJ1-2; 7 nucleotides agree with TRBD1. The V segment lost 10 bases and the J segment 8 bases; nucleotides outside the gene matches: 13. This CDR3 is 13 amino acids long.

V gene TRBV28 combines with J gene TRBJ2-5; 8 positions agree with TRBD2. The CDR3 runs to 17 residues. Germline CDR1 reads MDHEN; CDR2 reads SYDVKM. V lost 4 bases to trimming and J lost 11 bases; unmatched junction nucleotides: 21. CDR3 region: CASSYRRGDANCWEQYF. In DNA form, the CDR3 reads TGTGCCAGCAGTTATCGGCGGGGGGACGCTAACTGTTGGGAGCAGTACTTC.

This clonotype appeared a few times. The J gene is TRBJ2-2, the V gene TRBV20-1, with D possibly called TRBD1 or TRBD2 (6 bases each). The length of the CDR3 is 13 residues. The V gene's germline CDR1 is DFQATT and CDR2 SNEGSKA (reference sequence). V lost 1 base and J 6 bases, leaving 9 bases between the germline ends. The CDR3 reads CSARGRGAGELFF. The CDR3 region has the DNA TGCAGTGCTAGAGGGAGGGGGGCCGGGGAGCTGTTTTTT.

The rearrangement joins TRBV29-1 to TRBJ2-3; perhaps TRBD1 as D (5 bases). The CDR3 runs to 14 residues. The V end was cut by 3 bases, the J end by 3 bases, with 13 bases between. Germline CDR1 reads SQVTM; CDR2 reads ANQGSEA. The CDR3 nucleotides read TGCAGCGTTGAGGTAGGGGAACTAACAGATACGCAGTATTTT. It is translated as CSVEVGELTDTQYF.